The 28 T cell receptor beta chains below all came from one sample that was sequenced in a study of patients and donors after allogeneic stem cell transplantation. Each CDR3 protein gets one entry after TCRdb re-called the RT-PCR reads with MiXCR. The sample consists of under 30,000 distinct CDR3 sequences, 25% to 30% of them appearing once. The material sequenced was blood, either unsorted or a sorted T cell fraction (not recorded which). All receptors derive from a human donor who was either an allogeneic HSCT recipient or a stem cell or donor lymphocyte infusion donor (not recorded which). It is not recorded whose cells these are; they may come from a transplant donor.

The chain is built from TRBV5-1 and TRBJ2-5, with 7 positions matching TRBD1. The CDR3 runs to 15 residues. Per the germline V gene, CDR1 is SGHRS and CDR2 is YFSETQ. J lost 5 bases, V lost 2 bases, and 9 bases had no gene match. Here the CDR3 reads CASSFMTGSLETQYF. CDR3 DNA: TGCGCCAGCAGCTTCATGACAGGGAGTTTGGAGACCCAGTACTTC. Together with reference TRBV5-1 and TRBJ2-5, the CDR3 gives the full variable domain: KAGVTQTPRYLIKTRGQQVTLSCSPISGHRSVSWYQQTPGQGLQFLFEYFSETQRNKGNFPGRFSGRQFSNSRSEMNVSTLELGDSALYLCASSFMTGSLETQYFGPGTRLLVL.

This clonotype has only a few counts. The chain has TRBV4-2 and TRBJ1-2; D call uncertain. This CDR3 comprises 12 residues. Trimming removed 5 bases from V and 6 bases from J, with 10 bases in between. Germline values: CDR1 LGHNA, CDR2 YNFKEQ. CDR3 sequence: CASSVQDHGYTF. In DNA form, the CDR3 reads TGTGCCAGCAGCGTGCAAGATCATGGCTACACCTTC.

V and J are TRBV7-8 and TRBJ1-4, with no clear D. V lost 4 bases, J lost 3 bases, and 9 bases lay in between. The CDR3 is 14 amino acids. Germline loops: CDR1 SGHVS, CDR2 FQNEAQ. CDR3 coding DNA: TGTGCCAGCAGCTATGGCTCGGCTAATGAAAAACTGTTTTTT. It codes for CASSYGSANEKLFF.

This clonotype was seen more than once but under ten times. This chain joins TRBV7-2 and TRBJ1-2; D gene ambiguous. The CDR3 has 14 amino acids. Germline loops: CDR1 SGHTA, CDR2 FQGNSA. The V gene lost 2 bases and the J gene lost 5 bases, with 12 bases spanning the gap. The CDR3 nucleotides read TGTGCCAGCAGCTTATTTGGGCTTGGGTATGGCTACACCTTC. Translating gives CASSLFGLGYGYTF.

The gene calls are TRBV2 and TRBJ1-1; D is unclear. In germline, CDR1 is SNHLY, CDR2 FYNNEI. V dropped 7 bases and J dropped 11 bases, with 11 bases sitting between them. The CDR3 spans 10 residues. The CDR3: CASKGRSAFF. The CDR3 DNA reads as TGTGCCAGCAAGGGCCGAAGCGCTTTCTTT.

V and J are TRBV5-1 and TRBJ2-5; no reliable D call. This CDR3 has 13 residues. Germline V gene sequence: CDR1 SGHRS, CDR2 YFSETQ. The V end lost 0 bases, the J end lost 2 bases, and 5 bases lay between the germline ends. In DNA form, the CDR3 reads TGCGCCAGCAGCTTGGATGGGCAAGAGACCCAGTACTTC. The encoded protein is CASSLDGQETQYF.

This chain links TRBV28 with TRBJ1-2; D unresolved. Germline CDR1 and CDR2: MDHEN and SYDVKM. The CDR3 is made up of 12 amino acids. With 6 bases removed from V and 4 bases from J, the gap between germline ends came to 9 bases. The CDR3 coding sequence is TGTGCCAGCAGCACATCTTTCTATGGCTACACCTTC. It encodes CASSTSFYGYTF.

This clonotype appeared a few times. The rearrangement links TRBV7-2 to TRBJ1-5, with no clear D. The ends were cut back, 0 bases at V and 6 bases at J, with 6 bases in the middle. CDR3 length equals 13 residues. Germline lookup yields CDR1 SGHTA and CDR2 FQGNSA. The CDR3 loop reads CASSLAGFQPQHF. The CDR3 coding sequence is TGTGCCAGCAGCTTAGCAGGGTTTCAGCCCCAGCATTTT.

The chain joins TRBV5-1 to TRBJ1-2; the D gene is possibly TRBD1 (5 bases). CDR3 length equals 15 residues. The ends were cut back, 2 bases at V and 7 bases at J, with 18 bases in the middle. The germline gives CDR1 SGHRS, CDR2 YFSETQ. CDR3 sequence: CASSFSDLRDGGYTF. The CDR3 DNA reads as TGCGCCAGCAGCTTCAGTGATCTGAGGGACGGTGGCTACACCTTC. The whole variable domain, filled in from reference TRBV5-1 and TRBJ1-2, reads KAGVTQTPRYLIKTRGQQVTLSCSPISGHRSVSWYQQTPGQGLQFLFEYFSETQRNKGNFPGRFSGRQFSNSRSEMNVSTLELGDSALYLCASSFSDLRDGGYTFGSGTRLTVV.

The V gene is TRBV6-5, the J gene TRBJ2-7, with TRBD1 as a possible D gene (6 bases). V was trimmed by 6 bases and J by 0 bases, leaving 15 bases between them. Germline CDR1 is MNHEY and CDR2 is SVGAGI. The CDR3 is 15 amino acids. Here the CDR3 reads CASRPRAGASYEQYF. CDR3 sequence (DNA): TGTGCCAGCAGACCCCGGGCAGGGGCCTCCTACGAGCAGTACTTC.

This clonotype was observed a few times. CDR3 sequence: CSAIPVNLQGRGYTF. CDR3 sequence (DNA): TGCAGTGCTATACCCGTTAATTTACAGGGAAGGGGCTACACCTTC. The chain has TRBV20-1 and TRBJ1-2, with D possibly being TRBD1 (6 bases). The V gene's germline CDR1 is DFQATT and CDR2 SNEGSKA (reference sequence). This CDR3 has 15 residues. Trimming removed 4 bases at V and 8 bases at J, with 23 bases between.

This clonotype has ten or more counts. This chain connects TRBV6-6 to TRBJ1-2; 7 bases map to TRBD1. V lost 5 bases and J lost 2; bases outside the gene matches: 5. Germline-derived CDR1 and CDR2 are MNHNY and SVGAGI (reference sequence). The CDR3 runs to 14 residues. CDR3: CASSQQGVNYGYTF. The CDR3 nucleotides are TGTGCCAGCAGTCAGCAGGGGGTGAACTATGGCTACACCTTC.

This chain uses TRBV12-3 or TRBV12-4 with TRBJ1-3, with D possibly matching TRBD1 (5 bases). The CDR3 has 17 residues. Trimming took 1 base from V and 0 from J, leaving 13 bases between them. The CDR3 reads CASSLVGVRGSGNTIYF. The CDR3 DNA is TGTGCCAGCAGTTTAGTCGGAGTAAGGGGCTCTGGAAACACCATATATTTT.

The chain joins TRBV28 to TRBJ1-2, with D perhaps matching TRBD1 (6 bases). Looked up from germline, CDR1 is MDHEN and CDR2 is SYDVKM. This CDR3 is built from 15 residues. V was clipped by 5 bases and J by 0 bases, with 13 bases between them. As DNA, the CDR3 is TGTGCCAGCAGTCCTCTCTGGACAGCTAACTATGGCTACACCTTC. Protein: CASSPLWTANYGYTF.

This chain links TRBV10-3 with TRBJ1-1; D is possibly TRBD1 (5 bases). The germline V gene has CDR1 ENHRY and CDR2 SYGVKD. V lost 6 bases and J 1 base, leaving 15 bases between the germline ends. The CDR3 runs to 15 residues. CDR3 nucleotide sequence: TGTGCCATCAGGACCCCGGGACGGTCGAACACTGAAGCTTTCTTT. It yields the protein CAIRTPGRSNTEAFF.

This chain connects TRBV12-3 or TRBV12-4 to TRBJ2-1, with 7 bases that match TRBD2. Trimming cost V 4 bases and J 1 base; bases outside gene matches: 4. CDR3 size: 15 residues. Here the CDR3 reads CASSSWGGSYNEQFF. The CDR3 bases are TGTGCCAGCAGTTCCTGGGGGGGGTCCTACAATGAGCAGTTCTTC.

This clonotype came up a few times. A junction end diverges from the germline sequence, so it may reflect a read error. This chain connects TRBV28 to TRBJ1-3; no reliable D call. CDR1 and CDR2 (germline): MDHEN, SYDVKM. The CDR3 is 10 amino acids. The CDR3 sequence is CASSLVGLNF. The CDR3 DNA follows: TGTGCCAGCAGTTTAGTCGGACTCAATTTT.

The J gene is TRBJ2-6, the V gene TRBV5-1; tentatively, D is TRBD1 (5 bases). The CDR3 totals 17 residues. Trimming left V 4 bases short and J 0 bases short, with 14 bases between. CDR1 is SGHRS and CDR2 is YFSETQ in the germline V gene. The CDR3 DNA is TGCGCCAGCAGCCCGAAGGGGCGGACCTCTGGGGCCAACGTCCTGACTTTC. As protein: CASSPKGRTSGANVLTF.

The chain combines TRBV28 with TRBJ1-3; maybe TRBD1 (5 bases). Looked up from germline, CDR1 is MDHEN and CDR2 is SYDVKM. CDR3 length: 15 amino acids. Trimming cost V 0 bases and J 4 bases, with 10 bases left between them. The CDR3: CASSLWGGTGNTIYF. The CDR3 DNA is TGTGCCAGCAGTTTATGGGGCGGGACCGGAAACACCATATATTTT.

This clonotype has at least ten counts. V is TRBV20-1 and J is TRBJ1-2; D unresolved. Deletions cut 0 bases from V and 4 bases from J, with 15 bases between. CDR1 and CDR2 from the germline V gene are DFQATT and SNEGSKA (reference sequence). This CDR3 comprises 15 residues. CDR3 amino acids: CSARDARARVYGYTF. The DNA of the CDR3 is TGCAGTGCTAGAGATGCGAGGGCCCGTGTCTATGGCTACACCTTC.

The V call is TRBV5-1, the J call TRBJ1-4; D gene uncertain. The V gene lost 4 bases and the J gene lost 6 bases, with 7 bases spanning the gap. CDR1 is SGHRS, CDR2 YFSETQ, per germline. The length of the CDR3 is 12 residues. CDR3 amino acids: CASSPDYEKLFF. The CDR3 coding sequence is TGCGCCAGCAGCCCGGACTATGAAAAACTGTTTTTT.

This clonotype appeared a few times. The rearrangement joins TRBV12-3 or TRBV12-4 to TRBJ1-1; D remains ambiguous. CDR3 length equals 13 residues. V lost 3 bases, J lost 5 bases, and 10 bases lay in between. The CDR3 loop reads CASSFKGGTEAFF. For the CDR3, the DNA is TGTGCCAGCAGTTTCAAGGGAGGGACTGAAGCTTTCTTT.

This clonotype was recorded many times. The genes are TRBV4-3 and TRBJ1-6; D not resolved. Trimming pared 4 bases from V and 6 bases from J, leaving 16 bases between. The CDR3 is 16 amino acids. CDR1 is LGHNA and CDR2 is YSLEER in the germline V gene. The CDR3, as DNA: TGCGCCAGCAGCCGGTCCGGAGGTTGGGTTAATTCACCCCTCCACTTT. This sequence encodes CASSRSGGWVNSPLHF.

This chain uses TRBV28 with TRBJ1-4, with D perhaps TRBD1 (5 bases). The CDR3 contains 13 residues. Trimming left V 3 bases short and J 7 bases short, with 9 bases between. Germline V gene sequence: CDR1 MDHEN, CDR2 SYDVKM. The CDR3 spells CASSFGAPEKLFF. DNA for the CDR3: TGTGCCAGCAGTTTTGGGGCCCCTGAAAAACTGTTTTTT.

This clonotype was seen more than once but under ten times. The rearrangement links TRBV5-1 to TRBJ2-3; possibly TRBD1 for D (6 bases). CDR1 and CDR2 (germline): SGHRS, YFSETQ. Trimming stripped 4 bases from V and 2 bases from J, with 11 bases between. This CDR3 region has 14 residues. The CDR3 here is CASSSTGFTDTQYF. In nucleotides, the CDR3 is TGCGCCAGCAGCAGTACAGGGTTCACAGATACGCAGTATTTT.

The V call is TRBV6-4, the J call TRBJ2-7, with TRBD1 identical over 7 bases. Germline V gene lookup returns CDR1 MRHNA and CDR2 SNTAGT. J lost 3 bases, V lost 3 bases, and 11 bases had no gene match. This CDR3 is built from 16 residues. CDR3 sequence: CASSDFRPSGGYEQYV. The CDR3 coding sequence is TGTGCCAGCAGTGATTTTAGACCCTCAGGGGGCTACGAGCAGTACGTC.

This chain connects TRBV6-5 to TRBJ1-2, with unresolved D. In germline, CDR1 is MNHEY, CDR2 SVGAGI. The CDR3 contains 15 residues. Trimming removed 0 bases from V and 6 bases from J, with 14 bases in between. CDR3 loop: CASSYSDLSRDGYTF. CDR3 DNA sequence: TGTGCCAGCAGTTACTCGGACTTAAGTCGGGATGGCTACACCTTC.

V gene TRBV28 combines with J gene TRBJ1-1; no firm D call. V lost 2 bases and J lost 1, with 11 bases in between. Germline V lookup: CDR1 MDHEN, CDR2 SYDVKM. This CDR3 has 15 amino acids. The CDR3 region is CASSLRPPANTEAFF. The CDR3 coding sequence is TGTGCCAGCAGTTTAAGGCCCCCGGCGAACACTGAAGCTTTCTTT.